This TCR beta chain was identified during a study of blood T cell repertoires in COVID-19. Study-level information: T cells, B-cell-depleted T cells, or PBMCs provided the cDNA or gDNA that served as material.

This CDR3 has 14 residues. V gave up 3 bases and J gave up 10 bases, with 13 bases separating them. CDR1 and CDR2 from the germline V gene are MNHEY and SMNVEV (reference sequence). This clone was recorded once. In terms of age and location, participants ranged from roughly 18 to 95 years and lived in about two dozen US areas. TCRdb's table, derived via immunoSEQ multiplex PCR, lists solely in-frame clones and lacks some. Of 150,000 to 200,000 clones in the sample, approximately 80% were seen once. The origin of this receptor is a woman in her forties or fifties who had recovered from COVID-19. The V and J genes are TRBV27 and TRBJ1-6; possible D gene TRBD1, 6 bases. The sample consisted of PBMCs or T cells enriched from blood (not recorded which). In DNA form, the CDR3 reads TGTGCCAGCAGTTTCGGGACACCCTCGTCACCCCTCCACTTT. Encoded protein: CASSFGTPSSPLHF.